This T cell receptor beta chain was captured in a study of human T cells and chemical hapten exposure. Across the whole study: Once 0.01% DPC had been applied to the upper back by patch test, readings were taken at 6 days. Patients, largely female, had alopecia areata, totalis or universalis. General study findings and limits: TCRs above 1 in 1000 frequency did not change with DPC sensitization.

A remark on this clonotype: Its antigen remains unknown.

TCRdb recomputed calls from the RACE reads with MiXCR, one row per CDR3 protein. The sample holds about 110,000 distinct CDR3 sequences, 10% to 15% seen once. The CDR3 sequence is 16 residues long. V trimming: 2 bases; J trimming: 3 bases; junction bases outside the gene matches: 6. CDR1 is SEHNR and CDR2 is FQNEAQ in the germline V gene (reference sequence). Time point in this sample: pre-sensitization, week 0. The treatment is: therapeutic diphenylcyclopropenone sensitization with weekly scalp DPC. Sequences were derived from whole blood, sampled in connection with sensitization to the hapten diphenylcyclopropenone (DPC). The clonotype comes from a woman aged 45-65 years with alopecia areata. Some clones in this sample may be carry-over from other donors' samples. V usage is TRBV7-9 and J usage is TRBJ2-3; 9 bases are a match to TRBD1. CDR3 coding DNA: TGTGCCAGCAGCTTAAATGGACAGGGGAGGACAGATACGCAGTATTTT. Translation gives CASSLNGQGRTDTQYF.